This T cell receptor (beta chain) was recovered during a study of blood T cells in healthy people across ages. This clonotype has more than one count but fewer than ten. PCR was performed a second time for about 7 to 11 cycles using a sample-barcoded 5' primer and a J-beta primer mix. TCRdb re-called the 5' RACE reads with MiXCR, one entry per CDR3 protein. The table lists more than 600,000 distinct CDR3 sequences, around a quarter of them singletons, with roughly 9% in the top ten. The CDR3 spans 13 residues. The germline CDR1 and CDR2 sequences are ENHRY and SYGVKD. V shed 7 bases and J shed 6 bases, with 12 bases lying between them. The same specimen was also included in a second study, on T cells of mothers and their children.

This clonotype originated in a boy aged 5-17 years in good health. The J gene is TRBJ2-2, the V gene TRBV10-3; D is tentatively TRBD1 or TRBD2 (5 bases each). Input material: blood. DNA for the CDR3: TGTGCCATCAAGTCCACGGGGCCCGGGGAGCTGTTTTTT. Its translation: CAIKSTGPGELFF.